The 14 T cell receptor beta chains reported below all come from one sample, sequenced in a study of T-cell memory formation after mild COVID-19. TCRdb itself ran the 5' RACE reads through MiXCR, one entry per CDR3 protein. Of 200,000 to 250,000 distinct CDR3 sequences in the sample, over 7.5% were seen once. The sequencing sample was made of PBMCs or a T cell subset sorted from them (not recorded which). The origin of the receptors is a man aged 18-30 years who had mild COVID-19 (a few samples of this study predate the infection). Cell type and time point are not known.

The sample holds a few counts of this clonotype. V usage is TRBV2 and J usage is TRBJ1-5; a possible D gene is TRBD1 (5 bases). Trimming shortened V by 3 bases and J by 5 bases, and 20 bases separated the two germline ends. There are 17 residues in the CDR3. CDR1 and CDR2 from the germline V gene are SNHLY and FYNNEI. CDR3 in amino acids: CASSEAVSPRGDQPQHF. The CDR3 region has the DNA TGTGCCAGCAGTGAGGCTGTTTCGCCTAGGGGTGATCAGCCCCAGCATTTT. Drawing the rest from reference TRBV2 and TRBJ1-5, the complete variable domain is EPEVTQTPSHQVTQMGQEVILRCVPISNHLYFYWYRQILGQKVEFLVSFYNNEISEKSEIFDDQFSVERPDGSNFTLKIRSTKLEDSAMYFCASSEAVSPRGDQPQHFGDGTRLSIL.

This clonotype was picked up a small number of times. The rearrangement joins TRBV7-2 to TRBJ2-1; D not resolved. Germline lookup yields CDR1 SGHTA and CDR2 FQGNSA. V shed 1 base and J shed 7 bases, with 8 bases lying between them. CDR3 length: 13 residues. The CDR3 spells CASSLVPANEQFF. The CDR3 DNA follows: TGTGCCAGCAGCTTAGTTCCAGCGAATGAGCAGTTCTTC.

This chain links TRBV7-2 with TRBJ1-6; no clear D. This CDR3 has 13 residues. Germline V gives CDR1 SGHTA, CDR2 FQGNSA. V dropped 2 bases and J dropped 8 bases, with 7 bases sitting between them. As DNA, the CDR3 is TGTGCCAGCAGCTTACATAAGGATTCACCCCTCCACTTT. Translation: CASSLHKDSPLHF.

The chain couples TRBV25-1 to TRBJ2-5; 9 bases are a match to TRBD1. The germline gives CDR1 MGHDK, CDR2 SYGVNS. The CDR3 is 18 amino acids. V gave up 8 bases and J gave up 5 bases; unmatched junction bases: 21. CDR3 in amino acids: CASFLPPLTGGPQETQYF. The CDR3, as DNA: TGTGCCAGCTTTCTCCCCCCTCTAACAGGGGGCCCCCAGGAGACCCAGTACTTC.

This sequence joins TRBV6-5 and TRBJ1-2, with D unresolved. Trimming pared 5 bases from V and 4 bases from J, leaving 5 bases between. CDR1 and CDR2 from the germline V gene are MNHEY and SVGAGI. The length of the CDR3 is 11 residues. The CDR3 here is CASSGLYGYTF. CDR3 nucleotides: TGTGCCAGCAGTGGCCTCTATGGCTACACCTTC.

J is TRBJ2-5 and V is TRBV9; 8 bases match TRBD1. With 0 bases clipped from V and 5 bases from J, the junction kept 9 bases outside the gene matches. The CDR3 sequence is 16 residues long. Germline loops: CDR1 SGDLS, CDR2 YYNGEE. CDR3 sequence: CASSVGRSGGWETQYF. CDR3 DNA: TGTGCCAGCAGCGTAGGTCGCTCAGGGGGCTGGGAGACCCAGTACTTC.

The V call is TRBV29-1, the J call TRBJ2-1; D remains unclear. Germline assignment: CDR1 SQVTM and CDR2 ANQGSEA. V gave up 4 bases and J gave up 4 bases, with 8 bases separating them. The CDR3 sequence is 12 residues long. The CDR3 loop reads CSVVPDYNEQFF. CDR3 nucleotides: TGCAGCGTTGTCCCTGATTACAATGAGCAGTTCTTC.

This clonotype was found a few times. The chain links TRBV3-1 to TRBJ2-1; D remains unclear. V dropped 2 bases and J dropped 9 bases, with 8 bases sitting between them. The germline gives CDR1 LGHDT, CDR2 YNNKEL (reference sequence). This CDR3 is built from 12 residues. The CDR3 DNA is TGTGCCAGCAGCCAACGTAGCACTGAGCAGTTCTTC. This encodes CASSQRSTEQFF.

This clonotype was detected many times. The chain recombines TRBV5-1 with TRBJ2-3; 10 nucleotides line up with TRBD2. V shed 4 bases and J 3 bases; nucleotides not matched to a gene: 14. Germline CDR1 reads SGHRS; CDR2 reads YFSETQ. The CDR3 is 18 residues long. CDR3 residues: CASSQRTSSGGWTDTQYF. The CDR3 DNA is TGCGCCAGCAGCCAACGCACTTCTAGCGGGGGTTGGACAGATACGCAGTATTTT.

This clonotype has only a few counts. The chain joins TRBV4-3 to TRBJ2-7; 14 nucleotides align to TRBD2. Trimming cost V 0 bases and J 2 bases; bases outside gene matches: 6. The CDR3 spans 18 residues. Germline V gives CDR1 LGHNA, CDR2 YSLEER. The CDR3 nucleotides read TGCGCCAGCAGCCAAGAATTAGGGACTAGCGGGGGCCCCTACGAGCAGTACTTC. The encoded protein is CASSQELGTSGGPYEQYF.

The chain couples TRBV11-2 to TRBJ1-2, with a possible D match to TRBD1 (6 bases). V was shortened by 1 base and J by 4 bases, with 16 bases between the two germline ends. From germline, CDR1 is SGHAT and CDR2 FQNNGV. The length of the CDR3 is 16 residues. CDR3 nucleotides: TGTGCCAGCAGCTTAGGTCCTTACGACAGGTCCTATGGCTACACCTTC. Residues: CASSLGPYDRSYGYTF.

This clonotype was detected many times. CDR3: CASRGEGQETQYF. The CDR3 nucleotides read TGCGCCAGTCGGGGTGAGGGGCAAGAGACCCAGTACTTC. This chain links TRBV5-1 with TRBJ2-5, with D tentatively TRBD1 or TRBD2 (5 bases each). Germline V CDR1 and CDR2: SGHRS, YFSETQ. Trimming removed 8 bases from V and 2 bases from J, with 13 bases in between. The CDR3 extends over 13 amino acids.

In its sample, this clonotype was seen once. This may arise from a read error, as a much more abundant clone is one base away. The V gene is TRBV7-2, the J gene TRBJ2-1; D ambiguous. V was cut by 5 bases and J by 1 base, with 21 bases left in between. The CDR3 spans 18 residues. Germline values: CDR1 SGHTA, CDR2 FQGNSA. The CDR3 region has the DNA TGTGCCAGCAGCAACCCGATCATACGTAGACGGTCCTACAATGAGCAGTTCTTC. It yields the protein CASSNPIIRRRSYNEQFF.

This clonotype was observed at least ten times. The chain employs TRBV7-2 and TRBJ2-7, with 9 bases that match TRBD1. The CDR3 spans 16 residues. The ends lost 5 bases at V and 5 bases at J; junction bases unmatched: 13. The V gene's germline CDR1 is SGHTA and CDR2 FQGNSA. CDR3 DNA sequence: TGTGCCAGCAGCACACCGGGACAGGGTGGAAGGAACGAGCAGTACTTC. Translation: CASSTPGQGGRNEQYF. Combining the CDR3 with reference TRBV7-2 and TRBJ2-7 gives the whole variable domain GAGVSQSPSNKVTEKGKDVELRCDPISGHTALYWYRQSLGQGLEFLIYFQGNSAPDKSGLPSDRFSAERTGGSVSTLTIQRTQQEDSAVYLCASSTPGQGGRNEQYFGPGTRLTVT.